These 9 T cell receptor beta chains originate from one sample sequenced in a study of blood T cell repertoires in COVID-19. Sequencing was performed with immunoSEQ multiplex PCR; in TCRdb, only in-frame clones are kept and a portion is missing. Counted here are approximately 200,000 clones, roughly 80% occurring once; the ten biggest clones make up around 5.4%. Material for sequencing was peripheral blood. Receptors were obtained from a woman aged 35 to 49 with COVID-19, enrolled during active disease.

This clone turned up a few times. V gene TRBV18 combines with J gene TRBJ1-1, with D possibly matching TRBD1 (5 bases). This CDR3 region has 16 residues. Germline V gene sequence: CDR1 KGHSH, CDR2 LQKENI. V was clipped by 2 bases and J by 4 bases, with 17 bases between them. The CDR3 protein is CASSPIQGVGATEAFF. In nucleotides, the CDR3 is TGTGCCAGCTCACCAATCCAGGGTGTAGGGGCCACTGAAGCTTTCTTT.

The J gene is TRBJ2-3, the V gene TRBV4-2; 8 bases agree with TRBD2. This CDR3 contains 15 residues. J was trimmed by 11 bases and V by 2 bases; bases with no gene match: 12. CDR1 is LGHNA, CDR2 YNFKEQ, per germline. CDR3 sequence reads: CASSQSGGLALWQYF. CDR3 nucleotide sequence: TGTGCCAGCAGCCAATCGGGAGGACTAGCTTTATGGCAGTATTTT.

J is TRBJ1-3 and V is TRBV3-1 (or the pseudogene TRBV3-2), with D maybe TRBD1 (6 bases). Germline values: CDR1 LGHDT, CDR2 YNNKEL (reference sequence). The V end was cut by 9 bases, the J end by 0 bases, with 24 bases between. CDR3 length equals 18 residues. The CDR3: CASRCTGISTASGNTIYF. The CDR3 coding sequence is TGTGCCAGTCGGTGCACAGGGATATCTACAGCCTCTGGAAACACCATATATTTT.

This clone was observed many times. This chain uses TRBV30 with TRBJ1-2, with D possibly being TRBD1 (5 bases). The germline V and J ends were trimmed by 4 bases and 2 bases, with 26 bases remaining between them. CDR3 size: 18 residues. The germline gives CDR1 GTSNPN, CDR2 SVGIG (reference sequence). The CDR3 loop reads CAWKGAEGTEEANYGYTF. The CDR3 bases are TGTGCCTGGAAAGGGGCCGAAGGCACGGAAGAAGCGAACTATGGCTACACCTTC.

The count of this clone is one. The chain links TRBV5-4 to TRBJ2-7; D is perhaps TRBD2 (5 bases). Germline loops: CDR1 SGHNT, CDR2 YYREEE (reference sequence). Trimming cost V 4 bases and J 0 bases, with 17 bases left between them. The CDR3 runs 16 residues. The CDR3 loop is CASSRDLRASSYEQYF. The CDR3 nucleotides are TGTGCCAGCAGCCGTGATCTGAGGGCCAGCTCCTACGAGCAGTACTTC.

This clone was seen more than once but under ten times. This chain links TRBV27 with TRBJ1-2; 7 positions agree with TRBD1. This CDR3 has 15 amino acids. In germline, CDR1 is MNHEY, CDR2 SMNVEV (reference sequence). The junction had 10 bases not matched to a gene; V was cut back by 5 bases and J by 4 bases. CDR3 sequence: CASSPLGQPVYGYTF. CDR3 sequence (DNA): TGTGCCAGCAGTCCCTTGGGACAGCCAGTCTATGGCTACACCTTC.

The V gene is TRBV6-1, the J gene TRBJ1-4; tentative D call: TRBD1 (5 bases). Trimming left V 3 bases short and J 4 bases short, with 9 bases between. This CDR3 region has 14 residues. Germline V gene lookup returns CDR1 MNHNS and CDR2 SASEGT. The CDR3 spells CASSDGTFNEKLFF. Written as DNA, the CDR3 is TGTGCCAGCAGTGATGGGACTTTTAATGAAAAACTGTTTTTT.

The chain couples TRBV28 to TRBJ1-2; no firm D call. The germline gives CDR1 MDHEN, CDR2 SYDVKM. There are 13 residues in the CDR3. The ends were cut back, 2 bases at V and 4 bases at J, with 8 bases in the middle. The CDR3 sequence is CASSLLDGYGYTF. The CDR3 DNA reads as TGTGCCAGCAGTTTACTAGACGGCTATGGCTACACCTTC.

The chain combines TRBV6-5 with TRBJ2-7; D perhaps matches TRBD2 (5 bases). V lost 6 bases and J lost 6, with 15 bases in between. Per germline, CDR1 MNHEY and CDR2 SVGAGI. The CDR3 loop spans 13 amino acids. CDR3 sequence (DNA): TGTGCCAGCAGATCGGCTAGCCCACGCGAGCAGTACTTC. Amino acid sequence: CASRSASPREQYF.